Following are 30 T cell receptor beta chains from one sample sequenced in a study of Graves' ophthalmopathy and Graves' hyperthyroidism. Amplification targeted the TCR beta CDR3 regions, with RNA transcripts as the source material. First-round RT-PCR used HTBI primers; second-round multiplex PCR followed. TCRdb passed the multiplex PCR reads through MiXCR, listing each CDR3 protein once. The table includes over a million distinct CDR3 sequences, 35% to 40% detected once. Source material: peripheral blood or thyroid tissue (not recorded which). These receptor sequences come from an adult man with Graves' hyperthyroidism.

The J gene is TRBJ2-3, the V gene TRBV7-2; 9 positions match TRBD1. This CDR3 is built from 15 residues. V trimming: 5 bases; J trimming: 4 bases; junction bases outside the gene matches: 7. Germline CDR1 and CDR2: SGHTA and FQGNSA. The CDR3 DNA reads TGTGCCAGCAGCCTATGGGGACAGGGATCAGATACGCAGTATTTT. This sequence encodes CASSLWGQGSDTQYF.

The chain is built from TRBV7-9 and TRBJ1-6; tentative D call: TRBD1 (6 bases). The length of the CDR3 is 16 residues. The ends were cut back, 5 bases at V and 14 bases at J, with 25 bases in the middle. The germline gives CDR1 SEHNR, CDR2 FQNEAQ (reference sequence). In DNA form, the CDR3 reads TGTGCCAGCAGCCCCCAGGGGAATCAGCCCGTAAGGGCCCTCCACTTT. Residues: CASSPQGNQPVRALHF. Full variable domain (missing parts from reference TRBV7-9 and TRBJ1-6): DTGVSQNPRHKITKRGQNVTFRCDPISEHNRLYWYRQTLGQGPEFLTYFQNEAQLEKSRLLSDRFSAERPKGSFSTLEIQRTEQGDSAMYLCASSPQGNQPVRALHFGNGTRLTVT.

The J gene is TRBJ2-7, the V gene TRBV6-5; 9 bases are shared with TRBD2. Per the germline V gene, CDR1 is MNHEY and CDR2 is SVGAGI. CDR3 length: 16 amino acids. V shed 1 base and J 7 bases; nucleotides not matched to a gene: 11. Here the CDR3 reads CASSYLEGSGSKEQYF. The CDR3 nucleotides read TGTGCCAGCAGTTACTTGGAGGGTAGCGGGAGTAAGGAGCAGTACTTC.

The table lists this clonotype with many counts. The rearrangement joins TRBV11-2 to TRBJ1-5; D gene unclear. This CDR3 region has 16 residues. Germline V gene lookup returns CDR1 SGHAT and CDR2 FQNNGV. V dropped 5 bases and J dropped 5 bases, with 19 bases sitting between them. The CDR3 DNA follows: TGTGCCAGCAGCATTGCCGAAGCAGAAAAACATCAGCCCCAGCATTTT. Translating it yields CASSIAEAEKHQPQHF.

This clonotype was observed at least ten times. The V gene is TRBV7-2, the J gene TRBJ1-3; D may be TRBD1 (6 bases). The CDR3 contains 14 residues. Germline loops: CDR1 SGHTA, CDR2 FQGNSA. The ends were cut back, 5 bases at V and 4 bases at J, with 12 bases in the middle. CDR3 sequence reads: CASSPGHAGNTIYF. The CDR3 DNA reads TGTGCCAGCAGCCCGGGACACGCCGGAAACACCATATATTTT.

The chain has TRBV20-1 and TRBJ1-5; D gene ambiguous. V lost 1 base, J lost 2 bases, and 9 bases lay in between. The CDR3 consists of 14 residues. In germline, CDR1 is DFQATT, CDR2 SNEGSKA (reference sequence). CDR3 in amino acids: CSARGGVGNQPQHF. CDR3 bases: TGCAGTGCTAGAGGCGGGGTAGGCAATCAGCCCCAGCATTTT.

In its sample, this clonotype was seen many times. The CDR3 loop reads CASSLSVFGQPQHF. The CDR3 DNA is TGTGCCAGTAGCCTTTCGGTGTTTGGTCAGCCCCAGCATTTT. The chain couples TRBV19 to TRBJ1-5; D is ambiguous. Trimming left V 6 bases short and J 6 bases short, with 15 bases between. CDR1 and CDR2 from the germline V gene are LNHDA and SQIVND (reference sequence). CDR3 length: 14 amino acids.

This clonotype was recorded a few times. This chain uses TRBV12-3 or TRBV12-4 with TRBJ1-6, with a possible D match to TRBD1 (6 bases). This CDR3 has 15 residues. With 6 bases removed from V and 8 bases from J, the gap between germline ends came to 17 bases. CDR3 nucleotide sequence: TGTGCCAGCAGGAGGGGACGGCCAGGGGATTCACCCCTCCACTTT. Its protein is CASRRGRPGDSPLHF.

This clonotype was observed a handful of times. Here the CDR3 reads CAISWGDDGYTF. The CDR3 bases are TGTGCCATCAGTTGGGGGGACGATGGCTACACCTTC. The genes are TRBV10-3 and TRBJ1-2, with D possibly being TRBD1 (5 bases). V lost 5 bases and J 6 bases, leaving 10 bases between the germline ends. The CDR3 covers 12 residues. Germline CDR1 reads ENHRY; CDR2 reads SYGVKD.

Points on this clonotype: One base away lies a much larger clone, so this may be a sequencing read error. The V call is TRBV2, the J call TRBJ2-7; no definite D call. The CDR3 contains 15 residues. Germline V gives CDR1 SNHLY, CDR2 FYNNEI. CDR3 DNA sequence: TGTGCCGGCAGTGAAAGGGCAGGAATAGGCTACGAGCAGTACTTC. Translated, it gives CAGSERAGIGYEQYF.

This clonotype was seen ten or more times. V is TRBV10-3 and J is TRBJ2-7; 7 nucleotides align to TRBD1. The germline CDR1 and CDR2 sequences are ENHRY and SYGVKD. The CDR3 is 13 residues long. V trimming: 7 bases; J trimming: 3 bases; junction bases outside the gene matches: 6. The CDR3 bases are TGTGCCATCACCCCAGACAGGGACTACGAGCAGTACTTC. Protein: CAITPDRDYEQYF.

The V gene is TRBV29-1, the J gene TRBJ2-7; D may correspond to TRBD1 or TRBD2 (5 bases each). CDR1 and CDR2 (germline): SQVTM, ANQGSEA. Between the trimmed V and J ends, which lost 2 bases and 2 bases, there was a span of 19 bases. This CDR3 contains 16 residues. In nucleotides, the CDR3 is TGCAGCGTTGAATTGTTGAGACCGGGACGGACCTACGAGCAGTACTTC. This sequence encodes CSVELLRPGRTYEQYF.

This clonotype was observed many times. V gene TRBV5-1 combines with J gene TRBJ1-2; D call uncertain. With 0 bases removed from V and 4 bases from J, the gap between germline ends came to 16 bases. CDR3 length equals 16 residues. CDR1 and CDR2 (germline): SGHRS, YFSETQ. CDR3 in amino acids: CASSLDRTDRTYGYTF. The CDR3 coding sequence is TGCGCCAGCAGCTTGGATCGGACGGACCGTACCTATGGCTACACCTTC.

The V and J genes are TRBV14 and TRBJ1-1, with D hard to call. CDR3 length equals 13 residues. V lost 8 bases to trimming and J lost 11 bases, with 21 bases between them. Germline V gene data show CDR1 as SGHDN and CDR2 as FVKESK. The CDR3 DNA follows: TGTGCCAGCTCACCAATCGAGGGTATCGACGCTTTCTTT. Protein product: CASSPIEGIDAFF.

Note on this clonotype: This could be a read error, since a much larger clone is one nucleotide away. This chain's CDR3 is CASSSGTSGATGEQYF. The CDR3 DNA reads as TGTGCCAGCAGCTCCGGGACTAGCGGTGCTACGGGCGAGCAGTACTTC. The rearrangement joins TRBV2 to TRBJ2-7; 11 bases are a match to TRBD2. From germline, CDR1 is SNHLY and CDR2 FYNNEI. Trimming at V came to 6 bases and at J to 6 bases, leaving 13 bases not matched to a gene. CDR3 size: 16 residues.

The gene calls are TRBV7-9 and TRBJ1-3; a possible D gene is TRBD1 (5 bases). The germline V gene has CDR1 SEHNR and CDR2 FQNEAQ (reference sequence). V lost 6 bases, J lost 3 bases, and 15 bases lay in between. CDR3 length equals 15 residues. The CDR3 loop reads CASRWGSVYGNTIYF. The CDR3 DNA is TGTGCCAGCAGGTGGGGGTCGGTTTATGGAAACACCATATATTTT.

J is TRBJ2-1 and V is TRBV7-2; D call uncertain. The CDR3 is made up of 14 amino acids. Per the germline V gene, CDR1 is SGHTA and CDR2 is FQGNSA. V lost 2 bases and J lost 5, with 10 bases in between. The chain's CDR3 is CASSLRLGHNEQFF. In DNA, the CDR3 is TGTGCCAGCAGCTTACGGTTAGGGCACAATGAGCAGTTCTTC. Full variable domain (outside the CDR3, taken from reference TRBV7-2 and TRBJ2-1): GAGVSQSPSNKVTEKGKDVELRCDPISGHTALYWYRQSLGQGLEFLIYFQGNSAPDKSGLPSDRFSAERTGGSVSTLTIQRTQQEDSAVYLCASSLRLGHNEQFFGPGTRLTVL.

This clonotype was found a few times. With a much larger clone just one base away, this may be a read error. The rearrangement links TRBV25-1 to TRBJ2-5; tentative D call: TRBD1 (6 bases). Germline CDR1 is MGHDK and CDR2 is SYGVNS. CDR3 length: 13 residues. DNA of the CDR3: TGTGCCAGCAGTCGTCAGGGGTCAGAGACCCAGTGCTTC. It specifies CASSRQGSETQCF.

This clonotype was detected a few times. The chain uses TRBV7-2 and TRBJ2-7; D is unresolved. With 5 bases removed from V and 2 bases from J, the gap between germline ends came to 13 bases. Per germline, CDR1 SGHTA and CDR2 FQGNSA. The CDR3 is made up of 14 amino acids. CDR3 amino acids: CASSGRSRAYEQYF. In DNA form, the CDR3 reads TGTGCCAGCAGCGGACGGTCCAGAGCCTACGAGCAGTACTTC.

The chain carries TRBV4-1 and TRBJ1-5; 7 bases are a match to TRBD1. The V and J ends lost 3 bases and 6 bases, in that order; junction bases with no gene match: 11. In germline, CDR1 is MGHRA, CDR2 YSYEKL. There are 16 residues in the CDR3. The CDR3 DNA reads as TGCGCCAGCAGCCAGTATCAGGGGGGCCTGGGTCAGCCCCAGCATTTT. This sequence encodes CASSQYQGGLGQPQHF.

This clonotype was seen ten or more times. The rearrangement links TRBV20-1 to TRBJ1-2, with D unclear. The CDR3 contains 13 residues. Between the trimmed V and J ends, which lost 0 bases and 2 bases, there was a span of 7 bases. CDR1 is DFQATT, CDR2 SNEGSKA, per germline (reference sequence). CDR3 nucleotides: TGCAGTGCTAGAGACTCTGCAAACTATGGCTACACCTTC. Its translation: CSARDSANYGYTF.

This clonotype was counted ten times or more. The chain carries TRBV19 and TRBJ1-1; 12 nucleotides line up with TRBD1. CDR3 size: 13 residues. V was pared by 9 bases and J by 6 bases, with 5 bases of the junction left unmatched. Germline CDR1 reads LNHDA; CDR2 reads SQIVND (reference sequence). CDR3 amino acids: CASGTGGGSEAFF. CDR3 bases: TGTGCCAGCGGGACAGGGGGCGGATCTGAAGCTTTCTTT.

Only a few counts were recorded for this clonotype. CDR3 in amino acids: CASAPQGTGELFF. The CDR3 DNA reads TGTGCCAGCGCCCCACAGGGAACCGGGGAGCTGTTTTTT. The V and J genes are TRBV12-3 or TRBV12-4 and TRBJ2-2; D possibly corresponds to TRBD1 (6 bases). CDR3 size: 13 residues. The V and J ends lost 8 bases and 5 bases respectively, with 12 bases between them.

This clonotype was picked up a small number of times. The V gene is TRBV4-3, the J gene TRBJ1-6, with unresolved D. CDR1 and CDR2 (germline): LGHNA, YSLEER. CDR3 length: 18 amino acids. V was pared by 1 base and J by 7 bases, with 20 bases between. The CDR3 loop is CASSQAWSGPALNSPLHF. The CDR3 DNA sequence: TGCGCCAGCAGCCAAGCCTGGTCAGGCCCTGCACTGAATTCACCCCTCCACTTT.

The rearrangement joins TRBV6-5 to TRBJ1-2, with TRBD1 matching 8 bases. The CDR3 loop spans 15 amino acids. CDR1 is MNHEY, CDR2 SVGAGI, per germline. The trim removed 6 bases at V and 5 bases at J, leaving 11 bases unmatched. In nucleotides, the CDR3 is TGTGCCAGCAGCCCTACGGACAGGGAGTTATATGGCTACACCTTC. The encoded protein is CASSPTDRELYGYTF.

This clonotype was counted at least ten times. The CDR3 DNA is TGCGCCAGCAGCGGGTCGGACAGGAAAACTGAAGCTTTCTTT. Protein sequence: CASSGSDRKTEAFF. The V gene is TRBV5-1, the J gene TRBJ1-1, with TRBD1 identical over 7 bases. The length of the CDR3 is 14 residues. The germline V gene encodes CDR1 SGHRS and CDR2 YFSETQ. Germline trimming cut 4 bases from V and 5 bases from J; bases unmatched to any gene: 8.

This clonotype was detected only a few times. The gene calls are TRBV5-4 and TRBJ2-7; no reliable D call. The CDR3 covers 13 residues. The V end lost 1 base, the J end lost 3 bases, and 8 bases lay between the germline ends. The germline V gene has CDR1 SGHNT and CDR2 YYREEE (reference sequence). The chain's CDR3 is CASSLMGFYEQYF. The DNA of the CDR3 is TGTGCCAGCAGCTTGATGGGTTTCTACGAGCAGTACTTC.

This clonotype was picked up a small number of times. The gene calls are TRBV20-1 and TRBJ1-5, with TRBD1 matching over 7 bases. The germline gives CDR1 DFQATT, CDR2 SNEGSKA (reference sequence). The CDR3 runs 13 residues. The junction had 3 bases not matched to a gene; V was cut back by 3 bases and J by 4 bases. The chain's CDR3 is CSASEQGNQPQHF. In nucleotides, the CDR3 is TGCAGTGCTAGTGAACAGGGGAATCAGCCCCAGCATTTT.

In this sample, this clonotype turned up once. A junction end diverges from the germline sequence, so it may reflect a read error. The CDR3: CASSVAGTSGEQYF. CDR3 DNA sequence: TGTGCCAGCAGTGTAGCGGGAACTTCGGGGGAGCAGTACTTC. This chain uses TRBV10-2 with TRBJ2-7; 8 positions match TRBD2. The CDR3 has 14 amino acids. Germline V gives CDR1 WSHSY, CDR2 SAAADI.

This clonotype has ten or more counts. The chain links TRBV19 to TRBJ1-5; D may be TRBD1 (6 bases). The CDR3 sequence is 16 residues long. Per the germline V gene, CDR1 is LNHDA and CDR2 is SQIVND (reference sequence). The germline V and J ends were trimmed by 8 bases and 0 bases, with 17 bases remaining between them. The CDR3 loop is CASAKDSRYSNQPQHF. The CDR3 bases are TGTGCCAGTGCGAAGGACAGCCGATATAGCAATCAGCCCCAGCATTTT.